This T cell receptor beta chain was sequenced during a study of T cell changes during pregnancy in multiple sclerosis. CDR3 length: 13 residues. The V gene's germline CDR1 is MNHNY and CDR2 SVGAGI (reference sequence). V gave up 2 bases and J gave up 7 bases, with 11 bases separating them. The method was immunoSEQ multiplex PCR; TCRdb's version includes in-frame clones alone and lacks a portion of them. Here the sample spans approximately 97,000 clones, about nine tenths being singletons. Here the sequenced sample was peripheral blood, taken after pregnancy. The chain carries TRBV6-6 and TRBJ1-1; perhaps TRBD1 as D (6 bases). The receptor's source is a female donor in good health, enrolled as a control in a pregnancy study. The CDR3 loop reads CASSYGQRNEAFF. The CDR3 nucleotides are TGTGCCAGCAGTTACGGACAGCGAAATGAAGCTTTCTTT.